This T cell receptor (beta chain) was recovered during a study of technical replicates of blood from several donors. TCRdb keeps only in-frame clones here, not all; method: immunoSEQ multiplex PCR. Among 45,000 to 60,000 clones, less than 95% were seen once, and the ten largest hold about 2.9%. Trimming took 6 bases from V and 5 from J, leaving 16 bases between them. The CDR3 sequence is 15 residues long. Germline V gene data show CDR1 as MNHEY and CDR2 as SMNVEV (reference sequence). Sequencing used PBMCs. The chain combines TRBV27 with TRBJ2-2, with D possibly TRBD1 on 6 matching bases. The TCR originated in a human donor in good health. Some clones in this sample may be carry-over from other donors' samples. The CDR3 nucleotides read TGTGCCAGCAGCCTAATTACCACAGGGACCGGGGAGCTGTTTTTT. Translated, it gives CASSLITTGTGELFF.